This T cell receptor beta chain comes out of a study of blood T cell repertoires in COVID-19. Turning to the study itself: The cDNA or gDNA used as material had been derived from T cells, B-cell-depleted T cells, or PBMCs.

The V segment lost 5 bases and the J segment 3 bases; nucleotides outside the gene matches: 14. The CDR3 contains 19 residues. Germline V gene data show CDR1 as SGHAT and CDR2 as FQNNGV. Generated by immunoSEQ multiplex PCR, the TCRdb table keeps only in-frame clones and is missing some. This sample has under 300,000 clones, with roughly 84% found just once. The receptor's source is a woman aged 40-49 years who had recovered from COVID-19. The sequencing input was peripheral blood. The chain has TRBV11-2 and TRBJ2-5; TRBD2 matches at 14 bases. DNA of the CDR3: TGTGCCAGCAGCAGCCCCTGGACTAGCGGGGGGACGGATGAAGAGACCCAGTACTTC. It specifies CASSSPWTSGGTDEETQYF.